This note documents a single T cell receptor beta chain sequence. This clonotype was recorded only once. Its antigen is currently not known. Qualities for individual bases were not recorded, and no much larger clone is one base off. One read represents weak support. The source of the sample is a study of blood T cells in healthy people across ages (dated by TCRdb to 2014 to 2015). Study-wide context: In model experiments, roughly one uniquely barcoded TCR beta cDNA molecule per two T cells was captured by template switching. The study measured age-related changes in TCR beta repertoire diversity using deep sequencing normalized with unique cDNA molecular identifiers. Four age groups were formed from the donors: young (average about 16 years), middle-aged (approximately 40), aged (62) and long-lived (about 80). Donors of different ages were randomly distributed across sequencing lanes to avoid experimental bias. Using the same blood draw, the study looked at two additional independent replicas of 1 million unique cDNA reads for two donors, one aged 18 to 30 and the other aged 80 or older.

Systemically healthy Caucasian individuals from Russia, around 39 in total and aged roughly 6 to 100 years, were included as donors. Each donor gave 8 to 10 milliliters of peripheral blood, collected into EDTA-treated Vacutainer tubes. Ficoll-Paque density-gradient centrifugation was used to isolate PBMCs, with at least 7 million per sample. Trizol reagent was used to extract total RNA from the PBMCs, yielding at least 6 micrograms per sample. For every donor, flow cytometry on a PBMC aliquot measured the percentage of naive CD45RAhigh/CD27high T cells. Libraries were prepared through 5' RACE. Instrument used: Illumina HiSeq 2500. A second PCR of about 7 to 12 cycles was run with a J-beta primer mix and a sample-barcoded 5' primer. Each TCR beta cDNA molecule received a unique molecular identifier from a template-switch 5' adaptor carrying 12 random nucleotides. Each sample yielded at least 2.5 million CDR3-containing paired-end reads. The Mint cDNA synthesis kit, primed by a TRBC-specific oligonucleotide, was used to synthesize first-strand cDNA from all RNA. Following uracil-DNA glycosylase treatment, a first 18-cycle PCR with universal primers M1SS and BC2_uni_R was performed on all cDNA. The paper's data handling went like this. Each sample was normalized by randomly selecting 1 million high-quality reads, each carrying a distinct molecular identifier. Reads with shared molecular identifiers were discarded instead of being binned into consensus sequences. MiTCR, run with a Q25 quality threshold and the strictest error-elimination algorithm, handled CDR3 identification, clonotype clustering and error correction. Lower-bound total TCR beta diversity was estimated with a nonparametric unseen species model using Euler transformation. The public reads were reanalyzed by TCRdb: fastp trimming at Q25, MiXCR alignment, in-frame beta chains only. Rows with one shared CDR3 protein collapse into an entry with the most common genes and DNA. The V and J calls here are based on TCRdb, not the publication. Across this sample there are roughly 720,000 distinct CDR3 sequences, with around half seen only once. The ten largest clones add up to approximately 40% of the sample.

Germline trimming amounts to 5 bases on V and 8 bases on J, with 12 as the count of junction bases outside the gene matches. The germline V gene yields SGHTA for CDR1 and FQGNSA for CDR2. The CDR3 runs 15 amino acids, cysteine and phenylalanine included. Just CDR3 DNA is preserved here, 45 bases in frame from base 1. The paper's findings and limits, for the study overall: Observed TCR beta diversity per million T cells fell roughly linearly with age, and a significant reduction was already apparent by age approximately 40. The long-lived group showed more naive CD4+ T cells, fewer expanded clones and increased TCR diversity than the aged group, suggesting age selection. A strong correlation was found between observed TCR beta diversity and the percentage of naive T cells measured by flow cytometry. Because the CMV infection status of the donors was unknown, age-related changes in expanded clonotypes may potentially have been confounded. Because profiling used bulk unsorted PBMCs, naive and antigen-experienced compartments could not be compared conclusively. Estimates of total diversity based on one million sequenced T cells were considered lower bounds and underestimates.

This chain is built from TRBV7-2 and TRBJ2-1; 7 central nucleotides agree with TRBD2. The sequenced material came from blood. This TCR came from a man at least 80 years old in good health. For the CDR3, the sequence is CASSPGGGSRDEQFF. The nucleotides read TGTGCCAGCAGCCCCGGTGGCGGGAGCCGCGATGAGCAGTTCTTC.